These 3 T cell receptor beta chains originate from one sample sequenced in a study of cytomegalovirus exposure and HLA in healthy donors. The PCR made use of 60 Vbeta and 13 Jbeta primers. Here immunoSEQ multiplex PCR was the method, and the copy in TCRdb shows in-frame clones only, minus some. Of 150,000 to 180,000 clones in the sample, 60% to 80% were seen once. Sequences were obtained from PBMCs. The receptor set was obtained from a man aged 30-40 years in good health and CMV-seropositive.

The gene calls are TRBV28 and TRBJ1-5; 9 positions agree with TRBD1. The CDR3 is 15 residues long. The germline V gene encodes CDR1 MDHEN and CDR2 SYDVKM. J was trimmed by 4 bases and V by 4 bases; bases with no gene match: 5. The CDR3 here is CASSSDRGTNQPQHF. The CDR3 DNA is TGTGCCAGCAGTTCGGACAGGGGTACAAATCAGCCCCAGCATTTT.

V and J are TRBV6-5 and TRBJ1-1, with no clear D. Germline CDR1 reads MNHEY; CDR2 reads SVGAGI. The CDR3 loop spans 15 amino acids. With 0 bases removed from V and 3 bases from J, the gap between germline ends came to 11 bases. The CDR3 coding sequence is TGTGCCAGCAGTTACTCGACTGGGAGAGACACTGAAGCTTTCTTT. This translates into CASSYSTGRDTEAFF.

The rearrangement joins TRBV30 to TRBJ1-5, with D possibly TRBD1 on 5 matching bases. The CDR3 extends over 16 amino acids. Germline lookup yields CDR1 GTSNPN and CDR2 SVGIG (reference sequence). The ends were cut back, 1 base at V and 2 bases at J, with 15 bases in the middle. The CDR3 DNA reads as TGTGCCTGGAGTGGAGACCGGGGGGTAGGCAATCAGCCCCAGCATTTT. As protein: CAWSGDRGVGNQPQHF.